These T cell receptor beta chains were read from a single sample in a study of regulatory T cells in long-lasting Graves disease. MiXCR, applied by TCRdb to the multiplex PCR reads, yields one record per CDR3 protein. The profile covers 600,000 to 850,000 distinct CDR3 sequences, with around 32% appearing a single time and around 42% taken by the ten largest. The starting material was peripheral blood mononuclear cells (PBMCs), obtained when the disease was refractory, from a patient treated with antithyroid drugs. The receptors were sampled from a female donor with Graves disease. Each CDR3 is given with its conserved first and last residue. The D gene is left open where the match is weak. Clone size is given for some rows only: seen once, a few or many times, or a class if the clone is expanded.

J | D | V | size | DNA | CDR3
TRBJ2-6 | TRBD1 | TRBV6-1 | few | TGTGCCAGCAGTCGGAGAATCGGGACAGGATCCAAAAGGGCCTCTGGGGCCAACGTCCTGACTTTC | CASSRRIGTGSKRASGANVLTF
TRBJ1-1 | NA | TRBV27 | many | TGTGCCAGCAGTTGGGACCGGGGAGTGGGAGCTTTCTTT | CASSWDRGVGAFF
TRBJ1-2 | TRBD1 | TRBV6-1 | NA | TGTGCCAGCAGTAAAGGCAGGACAGGGCGAAACTACACCTTC | CASSKGRTGRNYTF
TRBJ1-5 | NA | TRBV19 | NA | TGTGCCAGTACCGCGGGGCCCAATCAGCCCCAGCATTTT | CASTAGPNQPQHF
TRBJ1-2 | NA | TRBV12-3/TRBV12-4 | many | TGTGCCAGCAGTTTAGCGGGGGGGCGAAGCTATGGCTACACCTTC | CASSLAGGRSYGYTF
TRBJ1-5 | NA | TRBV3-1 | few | TGTGCCAGCAGCCAAGTTGAGGGTTCTCAGCCCCAGCATTTT | CASSQVEGSQPQHF
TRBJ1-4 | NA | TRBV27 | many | TGTGCCAGCAGTTTATCTAGCACTAATGAAAAACTGTTTTTT | CASSLSSTNEKLFF
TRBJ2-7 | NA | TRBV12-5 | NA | TGTGCTAGTGGTTTGGTAGTGCGGGAAGCCTACGAGCAGTACTTC | CASGLVVREAYEQYF
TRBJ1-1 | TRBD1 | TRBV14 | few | TGTGCCAGCAGCCAAGAGGGACAGGGGCTCGCTCGTCGGGCTGAAGCTTTCTTT | CASSQEGQGLARRAEAFF
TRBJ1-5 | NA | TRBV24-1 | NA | TGTGCCACCAGCGACCGGAACAATCAGCCCCAGCATTTT | CATSDRNNQPQHF
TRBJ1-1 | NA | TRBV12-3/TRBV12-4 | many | TGTGCCAGCAGCCAAAACAGGAACACTGAAGCTTTCTTT | CASSQNRNTEAFF
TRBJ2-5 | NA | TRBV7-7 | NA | TGTGCCAGCAGCCCCCGGGCAGGGAGCAAAGAGACCCAGTACTTC | CASSPRAGSKETQYF
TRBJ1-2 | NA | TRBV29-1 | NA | TGCAGCGTTCTGGGCACCGAGGGGGATTCTAACTATGGCTACACCTTC | CSVLGTEGDSNYGYTF
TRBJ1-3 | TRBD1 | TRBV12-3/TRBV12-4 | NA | TGTGCCAGCAGTTTAGGACAGGGGAACTCTGGAAACACCATATATTTT | CASSLGQGNSGNTIYF
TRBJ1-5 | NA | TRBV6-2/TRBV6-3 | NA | TGTGCCAGCGGCAGGGGAGACAATCAGCCCCAGCATTTT | CASGRGDNQPQHF
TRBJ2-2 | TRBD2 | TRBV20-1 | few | TGCAGTGCTAGAGATCCTCAAGCGGGAGGGCCGGGGAACACCGGGGAGCTGTTTTTT | CSARDPQAGGPGNTGELFF
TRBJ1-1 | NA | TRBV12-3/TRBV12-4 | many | TGTGCCAGCAACCAACGGGGTGAAGCTTTCTTT | CASNQRGEAFF
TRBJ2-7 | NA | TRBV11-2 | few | TGTGCCAGCACAGCCGGGGGGCGATCCTACGAGCAGTACTTC | CASTAGGRSYEQYF
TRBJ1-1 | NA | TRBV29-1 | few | TGCAGCGTTGTAAAGGATACTGAAGCTTTCTTT | CSVVKDTEAFF
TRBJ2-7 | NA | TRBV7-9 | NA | TGTGCCAGCAGCTCAGGGGGGGCTATAGCCTCCTACGAGCAGTACTTC | CASSSGGAIASYEQYF
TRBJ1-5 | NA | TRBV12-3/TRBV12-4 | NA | TGTGCCAGCAGTACGCACAGGAGCTGGGGCAATCAGCCCCAGCATTTT | CASSTHRSWGNQPQHF
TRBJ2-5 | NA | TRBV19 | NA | TGTGCCAGTAATATGTTGAAAGGGGAGACCCAGTACTTC | CASNMLKGETQYF
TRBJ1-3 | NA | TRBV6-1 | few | TGTGCCAGCAAGCGCGGTCAGCCCTTCGGTGGAAACACCATATATTTT | CASKRGQPFGGNTIYF
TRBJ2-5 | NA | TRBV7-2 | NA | TGTGCCAGCAGCTCTCTAGCGCGGAAGACCCAGTACTTC | CASSSLARKTQYF
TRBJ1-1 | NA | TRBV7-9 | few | TGTGCCAGCTTCTCGGGCACTGAAGCTTTCTTT | CASFSGTEAFF
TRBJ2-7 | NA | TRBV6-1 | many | TGTGCCAGCAGTGAAGCGAATGAGCAGTACTTC | CASSEANEQYF
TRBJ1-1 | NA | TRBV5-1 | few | TGCGCCAGCAGCGCAGGAGAACTTACTGAAGCTTTCTTT | CASSAGELTEAFF
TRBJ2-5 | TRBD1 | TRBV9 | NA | TGTGCCAGCAGCGAGTTCGGGGGACAGGGAGGGACCCAGTACTTC | CASSEFGGQGGTQYF
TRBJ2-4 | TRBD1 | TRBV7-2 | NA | TGTGCCAGCAGACCGCTGGGACAGATTATAGCCAAAAACATTCAGTACTTC | CASRPLGQIIAKNIQYF
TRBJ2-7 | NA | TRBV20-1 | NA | TGCAGTGCTAACGGCCGGGACTTCTCCTACGAGCAGTACTTC | CSANGRDFSYEQYF
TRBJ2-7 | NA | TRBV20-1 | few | TGCAGTGCGCGGACAGACTCCTACGAGCAGTACTTC | CSARTDSYEQYF
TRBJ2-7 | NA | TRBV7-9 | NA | TGTGCCAGCAGCGTAACCGGGACGCCATCCTACGAGCAGTACTTC | CASSVTGTPSYEQYF
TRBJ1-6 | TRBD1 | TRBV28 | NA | TGTGCCAGTATTCAGGGGGCAACTAATTCACCCCTCCACTTT | CASIQGATNSPLHF
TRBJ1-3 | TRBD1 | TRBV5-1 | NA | TGCGCCAGCAGAGACGGACAGGGAGACACCATATATTTT | CASRDGQGDTIYF
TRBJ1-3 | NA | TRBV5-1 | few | TGCGCCAGCACCCTCGATCCTTGGGCTGGAAACACCATATATTTT | CASTLDPWAGNTIYF
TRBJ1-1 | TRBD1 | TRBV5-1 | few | TGCGCCAGCGGAGCCAGGGGGGGGGCTACTGAAGCTTTCTTT | CASGARGGATEAFF
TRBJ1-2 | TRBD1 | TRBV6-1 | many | TGTGCCAGCAGGGTGACAGGGGGCTACTATGGCTACACCTTC | CASRVTGGYYGYTF
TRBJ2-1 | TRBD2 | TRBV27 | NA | TGTGCCAGCACTCCCCTAGCGGGACTTAAGGCCGATGAGCAGTTCTTC | CASTPLAGLKADEQFF
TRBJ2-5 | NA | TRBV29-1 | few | TGCAGCGTTCGTCTGGGGGCAAGGGAGACCCAGTACTTC | CSVRLGARETQYF
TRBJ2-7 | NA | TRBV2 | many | TGTGCCAGCGGGGTGGACGAGCAGTACTTC | CASGVDEQYF
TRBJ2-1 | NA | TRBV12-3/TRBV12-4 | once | TGTGCCAGCAGTTTATACAGATACAATGAGCAGTTCTTC | CASSLYRYNEQFF
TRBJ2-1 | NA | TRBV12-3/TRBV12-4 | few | TGTGCCAGCGGAAAGTACAATGAGCAGTTCTTC | CASGKYNEQFF
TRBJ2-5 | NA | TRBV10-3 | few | TGTGCCATCAGTGAGAGGCAAGGAGAGACCCAGTACTTC | CAISERQGETQYF
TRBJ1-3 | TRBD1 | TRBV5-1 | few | TGCGCCAGCAGAGGCAGGGGGCCTGGAAACACCATATATTTT | CASRGRGPGNTIYF
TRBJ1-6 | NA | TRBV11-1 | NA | TGTGCCAGCAGCCTCCTCCAGGACAATTCACCCCTCCACTTT | CASSLLQDNSPLHF
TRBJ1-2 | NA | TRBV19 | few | TGTGCCACCCGAACAGGCCCTCCTGTCTATGGCTACACCTTC | CATRTGPPVYGYTF